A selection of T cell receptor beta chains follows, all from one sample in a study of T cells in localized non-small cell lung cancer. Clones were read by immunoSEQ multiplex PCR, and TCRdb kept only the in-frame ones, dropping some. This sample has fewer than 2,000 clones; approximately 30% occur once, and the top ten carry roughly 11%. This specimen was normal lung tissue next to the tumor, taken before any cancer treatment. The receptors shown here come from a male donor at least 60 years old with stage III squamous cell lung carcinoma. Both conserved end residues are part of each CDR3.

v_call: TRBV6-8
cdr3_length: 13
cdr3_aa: CASPGRSYNEQFF

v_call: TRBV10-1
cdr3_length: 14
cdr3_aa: CASSESGQVPTIYF

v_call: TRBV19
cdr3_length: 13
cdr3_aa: CASRSEGTDTQYF

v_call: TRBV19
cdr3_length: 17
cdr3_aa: CASSRTSGPLNTGELFF

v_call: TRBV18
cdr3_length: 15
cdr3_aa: CASSRDGATNEKLFF

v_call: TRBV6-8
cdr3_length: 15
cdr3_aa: CASKVKGEGNQPQHF

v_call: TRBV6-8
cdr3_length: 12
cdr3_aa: CASSRGGETQYF

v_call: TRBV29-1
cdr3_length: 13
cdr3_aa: CSGGQGGNTEAFF

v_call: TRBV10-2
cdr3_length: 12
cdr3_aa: CASMDGQETQYF

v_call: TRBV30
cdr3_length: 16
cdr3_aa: CAWGGDRGTYNSPLHF

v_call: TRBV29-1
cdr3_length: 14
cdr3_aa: CSVARGFGANVLTF

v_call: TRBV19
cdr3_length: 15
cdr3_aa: CASSVDGRYNSPLHF

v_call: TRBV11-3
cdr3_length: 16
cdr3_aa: CASSPSQATVFGGYTF

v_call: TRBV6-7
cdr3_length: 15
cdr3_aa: CASSERAGGPDTQYF

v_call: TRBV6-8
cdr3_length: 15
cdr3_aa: CAISGDRGRVYEQYF

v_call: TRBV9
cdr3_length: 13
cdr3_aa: CASNGNSNQPQHF

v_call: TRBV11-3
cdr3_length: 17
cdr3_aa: CASSFLAGGANAGELFF

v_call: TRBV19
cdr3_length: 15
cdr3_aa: CASTMGQGGNQPQHF